The 20 T cell receptor beta chains below come from one sample, sequenced in a study of control samples from healthy donors and cancer patients. Sequenced by immunoSEQ multiplex PCR; TCRdb stores in-frame clones only, minus some. The sample holds roughly 100,000 clones, around 89% seen once. Source material: blood. These receptors originate from a man aged 30 to 39 in good health.

This clone is a singleton in its sample. The gene calls are TRBV5-6 and TRBJ1-1; D call uncertain. V was shortened by 0 bases and J by 5 bases, with 5 bases between the two germline ends. The CDR3 consists of 12 residues. Germline CDR1 is SGHDT and CDR2 is YYEEEE. The CDR3 DNA reads TGTGCCAGCAGCTTGGCGGTTACTGAAGCTTTCTTT. This sequence encodes CASSLAVTEAFF.

The chain couples TRBV4-3 to TRBJ2-7, with 14 positions matching TRBD2. V lost 4 bases, J lost 0 bases, and 2 bases stayed unmatched. The CDR3 is 16 residues long. Germline V gene data show CDR1 as LGHNA and CDR2 as YSLEER. This chain's CDR3 is CASSRLAGGPSYEQYF. For the CDR3, the DNA is TGCGCCAGCAGCCGACTAGCGGGAGGGCCCTCCTACGAGCAGTACTTC.

This clone has only one observation. The chain combines TRBV19 with TRBJ1-4; possibly TRBD1 for D (5 bases). Trimming removed 10 bases at V and 8 bases at J, with 20 bases between. Germline-derived CDR1 and CDR2 are LNHDA and SQIVND (reference sequence). The CDR3 sequence is 14 residues long. The CDR3 DNA reads TGTGCCACCAAGGCGCCGGGGGATAACGAAAAACTGTTTTTT. Translation gives CATKAPGDNEKLFF.

V usage is TRBV2 and J usage is TRBJ2-7; D may be TRBD1 (6 bases). The V gene's germline CDR1 is SNHLY and CDR2 FYNNEI. The germline V and J ends were trimmed by 7 bases and 3 bases, with 13 bases remaining between them. The length of the CDR3 is 13 residues. Here the CDR3 reads CASKLTGFYEQYF. CDR3 sequence (DNA): TGTGCCAGCAAATTAACAGGGTTCTACGAGCAGTACTTC.

J is TRBJ2-2 and V is TRBV19, with 7 bases aligning to TRBD1. The CDR3 consists of 13 residues. Trimming cost V 5 bases and J 8 bases; bases outside gene matches: 5. The germline V gene has CDR1 LNHDA and CDR2 SQIVND (reference sequence). The DNA for the CDR3 is TGTGCCAGTAGTCCAGGGGGTACTGGGGAGCTGTTTTTT. Protein: CASSPGGTGELFF. The full variable domain, completed using reference TRBV19 and TRBJ2-2, is DGGITQSPKYLFRKEGQNVTLSCEQNLNHDAMYWYRQDPGQGLRLIYYSQIVNDFQKGDIAEGYSVSREKKESFPLTVTSAQKNPTAFYLCASSPGGTGELFFGEGSRLTVL.

This sequence joins TRBV27 and TRBJ1-2; D not certain. Germline assignment: CDR1 MNHEY and CDR2 SMNVEV (reference sequence). The CDR3 covers 13 residues. V was trimmed by 3 bases and J by 5 bases, leaving 10 bases between them. The CDR3 sequence: CASSFDRGYGYTF. CDR3 sequence (DNA): TGTGCCAGCAGTTTCGACCGGGGATATGGCTACACCTTC.

The chain carries TRBV10-1 and TRBJ2-3, with D possibly TRBD1 on 5 matching bases. The V end lost 0 bases, the J end lost 2 bases, and 12 bases lay between the germline ends. The CDR3 spans 16 residues. Germline V lookup: CDR1 WNHNN, CDR2 SYGVQD (reference sequence). CDR3: CASSESNGQITDTQYF. In nucleotides, the CDR3 is TGCGCCAGCAGTGAGTCGAATGGACAAATCACAGATACGCAGTATTTT.

The rearrangement links TRBV5-6 to TRBJ1-6; TRBD1 is a possible D gene (5 bases). Germline-derived CDR1 and CDR2 are SGHDT and YYEEEE. CDR3 length equals 15 residues. The V gene lost 4 bases and the J gene lost 8 bases, with 16 bases spanning the gap. In DNA form, the CDR3 reads TGTGCCAGCAGCCAGATGGGGGACTTGGATTCACCCCTCCACTTT. It yields the protein CASSQMGDLDSPLHF.

This clone was observed a single time. The chain joins TRBV10-1 to TRBJ2-3, with D unresolved. The CDR3 is 14 residues long. The germline V gene encodes CDR1 WNHNN and CDR2 SYGVQD (reference sequence). Trimming stripped 6 bases from V and 2 bases from J, with 12 bases between. In nucleotides, the CDR3 is TGCGCCAGCAGAGCCTCGGTCTTCACAGATACGCAGTATTTT. This sequence encodes CASRASVFTDTQYF.

This chain uses TRBV5-1 with TRBJ2-1; the D is unclear. The CDR3 is made up of 14 amino acids. CDR1 and CDR2 from the germline V gene are SGHRS and YFSETQ. The V and J ends lost 0 bases and 1 base respectively, with 5 bases between them. This CDR3 reads CASSLEGSYNEQFF. Here the CDR3 DNA reads TGCGCCAGCAGCTTGGAGGGTTCCTACAATGAGCAGTTCTTC. The full variable domain, rest sourced from reference TRBV5-1 and TRBJ2-1, is KAGVTQTPRYLIKTRGQQVTLSCSPISGHRSVSWYQQTPGQGLQFLFEYFSETQRNKGNFPGRFSGRQFSNSRSEMNVSTLELGDSALYLCASSLEGSYNEQFFGPGTRLTVL.

This CDR3 is CASSDGLANEQFF. The DNA of the CDR3 is TGTGCCAGCAGCGACGGACTAGCCAATGAGCAGTTCTTC. This rearrangement joins TRBV9 to TRBJ2-1; TRBD2 matches 8 bases. Unmatched junction bases numbered 2, after V lost 3 bases and J lost 6 bases. The CDR3 contains 13 residues. CDR1 and CDR2 from the germline V gene are SGDLS and YYNGEE.

The chain links TRBV11-2 to TRBJ2-1; 7 bases map to TRBD2. CDR1 SGHAT and CDR2 FQNNGV come from the germline V gene. The V and J ends lost 5 bases and 4 bases, in that order; junction bases with no gene match: 8. This CDR3 has 15 amino acids. CDR3 sequence: CASSSRDYPYNEQFF. The DNA of the CDR3 is TGTGCCAGCAGCAGCCGGGACTACCCTTACAATGAGCAGTTCTTC. Complete variable domain (other parts from reference TRBV11-2 and TRBJ2-1): EAGVAQSPRYKIIEKRQSVAFWCNPISGHATLYWYQQILGQGPKLLIQFQNNGVVDDSQLPKDRFSAERLKGVDSTLKIQPAKLEDSAVYLCASSSRDYPYNEQFFGPGTRLTVL.

In regard to this clone: The junction and the germline gene differ at one end; a read error may be behind it. The J gene is TRBJ2-1, the V gene TRBV11-2; 7 positions agree with TRBD2. CDR3 length: 15 amino acids. In germline, CDR1 is SGHAT, CDR2 FQNNGV. DNA for the CDR3: TGTGCCAGCACCTTAGGGGTGGGACTAAGTGATGAGCAGTTCTTC. Its translation: CASTLGVGLSDEQFF.

This chain links TRBV19 with TRBJ1-4; 7 nucleotides align to TRBD1. Germline V CDR1 and CDR2: LNHDA, SQIVND (reference sequence). This CDR3 is 16 amino acids long. V shed 4 bases, J shed 1 base, and the junction held 6 bases outside the gene matches. The CDR3 here is CASSRQGGRTNEKLFF. The CDR3, as DNA: TGTGCCAGTAGTAGACAGGGAGGGAGAACTAATGAAAAACTGTTTTTT.

The chain uses TRBV2 and TRBJ2-4, with 9 positions matching TRBD2. Germline loops: CDR1 SNHLY, CDR2 FYNNEI. V lost 7 bases and J lost 0; bases outside the gene matches: 10. This CDR3 spans 17 amino acids. The CDR3 bases are TGTGCCAGCACGCGTCGGCTAGCGGGGATAGCCAAAAACATTCAGTACTTC. This translates into CASTRRLAGIAKNIQYF. Complete variable domain (other parts from reference TRBV2 and TRBJ2-4): EPEVTQTPSHQVTQMGQEVILRCVPISNHLYFYWYRQILGQKVEFLVSFYNNEISEKSEIFDDQFSVERPDGSNFTLKIRSTKLEDSAMYFCASTRRLAGIAKNIQYFGAGTRLSVL.

V and J are TRBV27 and TRBJ2-1; TRBD1 might be the D (5 bases). CDR3 size: 15 residues. V was pared by 6 bases and J by 6 bases, with 18 bases between. Germline CDR1 and CDR2: MNHEY and SMNVEV (reference sequence). DNA for the CDR3: TGTGCCAGCAGCCCAGGGTGGGCCACCACCAATGAGCAGTTCTTC. Translating gives CASSPGWATTNEQFF.

The table lists this clone with a few counts. The rearrangement links TRBV27 to TRBJ1-5; 7 bases match TRBD1. Germline V gene data show CDR1 as MNHEY and CDR2 as SMNVEV (reference sequence). The CDR3 is 16 residues long. The J segment lost 7 bases and the V segment lost 6 bases, leaving 15 bases of the junction unmatched. CDR3 residues: CASRRQWGGGRQPQHF. The DNA of the CDR3 is TGTGCCAGCAGGCGGCAGTGGGGAGGGGGCAGGCAGCCCCAGCATTTT.

The chain links TRBV7-9 to TRBJ1-3; D remains unclear. From germline, CDR1 is SEHNR and CDR2 FQNEAQ (reference sequence). The CDR3 totals 14 residues. V gave up 5 bases and J gave up 4 bases, with 12 bases separating them. CDR3 sequence reads: CASSRLGSGNTIYF. The CDR3 DNA reads TGTGCCAGCAGCCGTCTGGGATCCGGAAACACCATATATTTT.

This sequence joins TRBV6-1 and TRBJ1-2; 8 bases fit TRBD1. The CDR3 is 16 amino acids. Germline CDR1 is MNHNS and CDR2 is SASEGT. The J segment lost 2 bases and the V segment lost 2 bases, leaving 7 bases of the junction unmatched. The CDR3 sequence: CASSEQGAAENYGYTF. CDR3 sequence (DNA): TGTGCCAGCAGTGAACAGGGGGCGGCTGAAAACTATGGCTACACCTTC.

The rearrangement joins TRBV11-2 to TRBJ2-3, with D perhaps being TRBD1 or TRBD2 (6 bases each). This CDR3 comprises 18 residues. Germline V gene sequence: CDR1 SGHAT, CDR2 FQNNGV. V shed 4 bases and J shed 5 bases, with 25 bases lying between them. CDR3 DNA: TGTGCCAGCAGCTCCTTTAGGGGGACTCAAACTGAAAGAGATACGCAGTATTTT. This gives the protein CASSSFRGTQTERDTQYF.